The 27 T cell receptor beta chains below come from one sample, sequenced in a study of OX40 agonist ivuxolimab in advanced cancers. Here immunoSEQ multiplex PCR was the method, and the copy in TCRdb shows in-frame clones only, minus some. Among about 69,000 clones listed, nearly 90% were seen once. This specimen consisted of CD4+ or CD8+ T cells sorted from blood, obtained in a trial of the OX40 agonist ivuxolimab. Receptor source: an adult with an advanced solid tumor such as melanoma, head and neck, liver or kidney cancer.

The chain combines TRBV19 with TRBJ1-5; D might be TRBD1 (5 bases). V shed 3 bases and J shed 7 bases, with 13 bases lying between them. The CDR3 has 14 amino acids. Germline values: CDR1 LNHDA, CDR2 SQIVND (reference sequence). DNA for the CDR3: TGTGCCAGTAGTATCACTGGGGGTAGGCAGCCCCAGCATTTT. It specifies CASSITGGRQPQHF.

DNA of the CDR3: TGTGCCAGCTCACCACCGGAGCCCACCGGGGAGCTGTTTTTT. The encoded protein is CASSPPEPTGELFF. The rearrangement links TRBV18 to TRBJ2-2; unclear D gene. Germline V CDR1 and CDR2: KGHSH, LQKENI. Between the trimmed V and J ends, which lost 0 bases and 4 bases, there was a span of 6 bases. This CDR3 comprises 14 residues.

This rearrangement joins TRBV4-3 to TRBJ2-1, with D unclear. The germline CDR1 and CDR2 sequences are LGHNA and YSLEER. V dropped 4 bases and J dropped 0 bases, with 13 bases sitting between them. This CDR3 is built from 16 residues. CDR3 sequence reads: CASSLEGNPSYNEQFF. The CDR3 DNA reads as TGCGCCAGCAGCCTAGAAGGGAATCCCTCCTACAATGAGCAGTTCTTC.

This clone was seen a single time. The V gene is TRBV28, the J gene TRBJ1-4; no reliable D call. Trimming left V 5 bases short and J 3 bases short, with 16 bases between. CDR3 length: 16 amino acids. CDR1 and CDR2 (germline): MDHEN, SYDVKM. CDR3 nucleotides: TGTGCCAGCAGTCTCGGTTTCGCAGGTGCTAATGAAAAACTGTTTTTT. This translates into CASSLGFAGANEKLFF.

This clone has just one count. This chain uses TRBV7-9 with TRBJ1-4; tentative D call: TRBD1 (5 bases). Deletions cut 6 bases from V and 3 bases from J, with 14 bases between. Germline V gene lookup returns CDR1 SEHNR and CDR2 FQNEAQ (reference sequence). CDR3 size: 15 residues. This CDR3 is CASSPRVKANEKLFF. CDR3 coding DNA: TGTGCCAGCAGTCCCAGGGTAAAGGCTAATGAAAAACTGTTTTTT. The whole variable domain, filled in from reference TRBV7-9 and TRBJ1-4, reads DTGVSQNPRHKITKRGQNVTFRCDPISEHNRLYWYRQTLGQGPEFLTYFQNEAQLEKSRLLSDRFSAERPKGSFSTLEIQRTEQGDSAMYLCASSPRVKANEKLFFGSGTQLSVL.

This clone was counted only a few times. DNA of the CDR3: TGTGCCAGCAGTTCCTCGGGGCCGTGGGCTGAAGCTTTCTTT. Protein sequence: CASSSSGPWAEAFF. This chain joins TRBV27 and TRBJ1-1; possibly TRBD1 for D (5 bases). The CDR3 totals 14 residues. Germline values: CDR1 MNHEY, CDR2 SMNVEV (reference sequence). V lost 4 bases and J lost 6, with 15 bases in between.

The chain links TRBV6-5 to TRBJ2-3; 8 bases are a match to TRBD1. The CDR3 covers 15 residues. The germline V gene has CDR1 MNHEY and CDR2 SVGAGI. The V and J ends lost 7 bases and 0 bases, in that order; junction bases with no gene match: 6. The CDR3, as DNA: TGTGCCAGCAAAGGACAGGGCAGGAGCACAGATACGCAGTATTTT. It encodes CASKGQGRSTDTQYF.

The chain links TRBV27 to TRBJ2-7, with D unclear. The CDR3 consists of 14 residues. V was trimmed by 1 base and J by 4 bases, leaving 11 bases between them. CDR1 and CDR2 from the germline V gene are MNHEY and SMNVEV (reference sequence). CDR3 loop: CASSLFARGYEQYF. The CDR3 DNA follows: TGTGCCAGCAGTTTATTCGCTAGAGGATACGAGCAGTACTTC.

CDR3 in DNA: TGTGCCAGCACCCTAGCGGGGGGGGCCTACGAGCAGTACTTC. Translation gives CASTLAGGAYEQYF. The V call is TRBV6-1, the J call TRBJ2-7, with 12 bases aligning to TRBD2. The CDR3 contains 14 residues. V dropped 7 bases and J dropped 2; count of bases not matched to a gene: 3. Germline V lookup: CDR1 MNHNS, CDR2 SASEGT.

The chain carries TRBV2 and TRBJ1-5; tentative D call: TRBD1 (6 bases). Trimming cost V 3 bases and J 7 bases, with 16 bases left between them. From germline, CDR1 is SNHLY and CDR2 FYNNEI. This CDR3 spans 15 amino acids. CDR3 sequence (DNA): TGTGCCAGCAGTGAGAGGGGGAAGGCTGGGCAGCCCCAGCATTTT. Its protein is CASSERGKAGQPQHF.

This sequence joins TRBV6-5 and TRBJ2-5; 13 bases are a match to TRBD2. Germline lookup yields CDR1 MNHEY and CDR2 SVGAGI. The CDR3 is 14 residues long. The junction had 1 base not matched to a gene; V was cut back by 5 bases and J by 4 bases. This chain's CDR3 is CASSTSGRGETQYF. The CDR3 DNA sequence: TGTGCCAGCAGTACTAGCGGGAGGGGAGAGACCCAGTACTTC.

The chain employs TRBV27 and TRBJ2-2; no definite D call. CDR3 length: 14 amino acids. Per germline, CDR1 MNHEY and CDR2 SMNVEV (reference sequence). Trimming pared 3 bases from V and 5 bases from J, leaving 10 bases between. This CDR3 reads CASSLAQPTGELFF. As DNA, the CDR3 is TGTGCCAGCAGTTTGGCACAGCCAACCGGGGAGCTGTTTTTT.

The chain recombines TRBV5-4 with TRBJ2-3; no clear D. Trimming took 7 bases from V and 2 from J, leaving 14 bases between them. CDR3 size: 14 residues. Germline V gene sequence: CDR1 SGHNT, CDR2 YYREEE (reference sequence). CDR3 bases: TGTGCCAGCGAACTTGGGGATACCACAGATACGCAGTATTTT. Translating gives CASELGDTTDTQYF.

The chain couples TRBV10-2 to TRBJ2-2, with 8 bases lining up with TRBD2. This CDR3 region has 18 residues. J gave up 6 bases and V 0 bases, and 12 bases lay outside the gene matches. Germline V lookup: CDR1 WSHSY, CDR2 SAAADI. As DNA, the CDR3 is TGCGCCAGCAGTGAGTCGGGGAGACTAGCGAGAGAGGCCGGGGAGCTGTTTTTT. The encoded protein is CASSESGRLAREAGELFF.

The chain employs TRBV6-6 and TRBJ2-1; 13 bases agree with TRBD2. The CDR3 covers 15 residues. Germline V gene sequence: CDR1 MNHNY, CDR2 SVGAGI (reference sequence). V shed 6 bases and J 4 bases; nucleotides not matched to a gene: 3. The chain's CDR3 is CASRPGLAGYNEQFF. The CDR3 DNA is TGTGCCAGCAGACCGGGACTAGCGGGGTACAATGAGCAGTTCTTC.

The chain joins TRBV10-1 to TRBJ2-1; D not resolved. Deletions cut 2 bases from V and 4 bases from J, with 3 bases between. Germline CDR1 WNHNN, CDR2 SYGVQD (reference sequence). The CDR3 has 12 residues. The CDR3 spells CASSEGYNEQFF. The CDR3, as DNA: TGCGCCAGCAGTGAGGGGTACAATGAGCAGTTCTTC.

This chain links TRBV4-1 with TRBJ2-2, with a tentative D call TRBD2 (6 bases). This CDR3 is 14 amino acids long. CDR1 and CDR2 (germline): MGHRA, YSYEKL. Trimming pared 5 bases from V and 6 bases from J, leaving 13 bases between. CDR3 nucleotides: TGCGCCAGCAGCGACCGGGAGCCCCCCGGGGAGCTGTTTTTT. Its protein is CASSDREPPGELFF.

The V gene is TRBV6-6, the J gene TRBJ1-2; 7 nucleotides align to TRBD1. The CDR3 contains 14 residues. V lost 2 bases to trimming and J lost 4 bases; unmatched junction nucleotides: 4. Germline assignment: CDR1 MNHNY and CDR2 SVGAGI (reference sequence). As DNA, the CDR3 is TGTGCCAGCAGTTACGACCGGACAGGCTATGGCTACACCTTC. It encodes CASSYDRTGYGYTF.

The chain couples TRBV28 to TRBJ2-7; tentative D call: TRBD1 (5 bases). The germline V and J ends were trimmed by 7 bases and 3 bases, with 16 bases remaining between them. Germline-derived CDR1 and CDR2 are MDHEN and SYDVKM. The CDR3 extends over 14 amino acids. The CDR3 region is CASTTATVSYEQYF. CDR3 bases: TGTGCCAGCACCACGGCGACAGTTAGCTACGAGCAGTACTTC.

The rearrangement uses TRBV14 and TRBJ2-1; 8 positions agree with TRBD2. The germline gives CDR1 SGHDN, CDR2 FVKESK. Losses at the gene ends were 0 bases for V and 2 bases for J; bases not matched to a gene: 3. This CDR3 comprises 16 residues. Here the CDR3 DNA reads TGTGCCAGCAGCCAAGACCTCGGGAGGGCCTACAATGAGCAGTTCTTC. Residues: CASSQDLGRAYNEQFF.

The chain carries TRBV11-2 and TRBJ2-5, with TRBD1 matching over 11 bases. Germline-derived CDR1 and CDR2 are SGHAT and FQNNGV. V lost 2 bases, J lost 5 bases, and 7 bases stayed unmatched. The CDR3 has 16 amino acids. CDR3 in amino acids: CASSLSRTGGFETQYF. The DNA for the CDR3 is TGTGCCAGCAGCTTAAGTAGGACAGGGGGCTTTGAGACCCAGTACTTC.

Of note for this clone: No conserved phenylalanine or tryptophan ends this CDR3, so it is likely a read error. V is TRBV7-2 and J is TRBJ1-2, with D perhaps matching TRBD1 (6 bases). V shed 2 bases and J shed 9 bases, with 10 bases lying between them. CDR3 length equals 12 residues. Germline V gene sequence: CDR1 SGHTA, CDR2 FQGNSA. This CDR3 reads CASSLKTGRYTS. CDR3 nucleotide sequence: TGTGCCAGCAGCTTAAAAACAGGGCGCTACACCTCC.

This sequence joins TRBV27 and TRBJ2-3; D unresolved. Between the trimmed V and J ends, which lost 6 bases and 9 bases, there was a span of 13 bases. The CDR3 totals 12 residues. The germline V gene has CDR1 MNHEY and CDR2 SMNVEV (reference sequence). CDR3: CASSSLGLTQYF. In DNA form, the CDR3 reads TGTGCCAGCAGCTCTCTTGGGTTGACGCAGTATTTT.

The chain employs TRBV29-1 and TRBJ2-5, with TRBD2 matching over 9 bases. The V and J ends lost 3 bases and 3 bases, in that order; junction bases with no gene match: 8. Germline V gene sequence: CDR1 SQVTM, CDR2 ANQGSEA. The CDR3 is 15 amino acids. The CDR3 here is CSVDSPRLAEETQYF. In nucleotides, the CDR3 is TGCAGCGTTGACAGTCCGCGACTAGCGGAAGAGACCCAGTACTTC.

This rearrangement joins TRBV19 to TRBJ2-1; 7 bases line up with TRBD1. Germline loops: CDR1 LNHDA, CDR2 SQIVND (reference sequence). The CDR3 length is 13 residues. V gave up 4 bases and J gave up 8 bases; unmatched junction bases: 5. The CDR3 nucleotides are TGTGCCAGTAGTACGAACAGGGGAGATGAGCAGTTCTTC. It translates to CASSTNRGDEQFF.

The chain combines TRBV7-3 with TRBJ2-3; 11 bases align to TRBD2. CDR3 length: 15 residues. Germline CDR1 and CDR2: SGHTA and FQGTGA. Trimming at V came to 2 bases and at J to 6 bases, leaving 4 bases not matched to a gene. The CDR3 loop reads CASSLVAGGPDTQYF. The CDR3 DNA is TGTGCCAGCAGCTTAGTAGCGGGAGGGCCGGATACGCAGTATTTT.

The V gene is TRBV5-1, the J gene TRBJ2-5; 9 nucleotides match TRBD2. Germline V gene sequence: CDR1 SGHRS, CDR2 YFSETQ. The CDR3 contains 16 residues. V lost 0 bases, J lost 1 base, and 4 bases stayed unmatched. The CDR3 loop is CASSLGGGRAQETQYF. As DNA, the CDR3 is TGCGCCAGCAGCTTGGGGGGCGGGAGGGCCCAAGAGACCCAGTACTTC.